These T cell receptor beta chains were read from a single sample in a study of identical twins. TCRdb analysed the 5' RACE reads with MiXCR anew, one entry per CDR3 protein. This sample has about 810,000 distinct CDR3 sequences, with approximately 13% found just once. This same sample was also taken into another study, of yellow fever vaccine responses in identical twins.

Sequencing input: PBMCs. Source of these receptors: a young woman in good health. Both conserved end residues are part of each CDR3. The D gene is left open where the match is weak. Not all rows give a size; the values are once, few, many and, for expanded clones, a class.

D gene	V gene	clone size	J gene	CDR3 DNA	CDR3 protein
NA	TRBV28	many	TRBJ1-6	TGTGCCAGCAGTCCCGGGGAGATCCTAAATTCACCCCTCCACTTT	CASSPGEILNSPLHF
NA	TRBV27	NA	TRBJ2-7	TGTGCCAGCAGTTTATTAGCTCCGACCATGGGTGAGCAGTACTTC	CASSLLAPTMGEQYF
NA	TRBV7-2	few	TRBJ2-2	TGTGCCAGCAGCTTAACCCTAATTAAGCGATTAACCGGGGAGCTGTTTTTT	CASSLTLIKRLTGELFF
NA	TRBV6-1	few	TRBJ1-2	TGTGCCAGCAGAATGGAGTTCCAGAATTATGGCTACACCTTC	CASRMEFQNYGYTF
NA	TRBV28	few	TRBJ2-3	TGTGCCAGCAGTTCTATTCCCCGCCTTAGGACCTCGACCGGCACAGATACGCAGTATTTT	CASSSIPRLRTSTGTDTQYF
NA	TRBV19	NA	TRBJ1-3	TGTGCCAGTAGTCAGCGGGGAGCATCTGGAAACACCATATATTTT	CASSQRGASGNTIYF
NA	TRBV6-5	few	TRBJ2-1	TGTGCCAGCAGTTACGCAACCAACGGTGAGCAGTTCTTC	CASSYATNGEQFF
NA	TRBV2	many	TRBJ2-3	TGTGCCAGCAGGGACCCACGGAGTAGCACAGATACGCAGTATTTT	CASRDPRSSTDTQYF
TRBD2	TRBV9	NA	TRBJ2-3	TGTGCCAGCAGCGTAGGTCTAGCGGGGGGCTCCGTACGCACAGATACGCAGTATTTT	CASSVGLAGGSVRTDTQYF
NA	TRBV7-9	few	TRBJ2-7	TGTGCCAGCAGCTTAGGGGACGGAACATCCTACGAGCAGTACTTC	CASSLGDGTSYEQYF